The 8 T cell receptor beta chains below all came from one sample that was sequenced in a study of shared clonotypes between healthy human individuals (dated by TCRdb to the early 2020s). The library relied on the immunoSEQ multiplex PCR assay. TCRdb took over this immuneACCESS table, retaining in-frame rearrangements with V and J assigned. Such tables are incomplete; in checked studies, under half of the missing clones stem from an unresolved V gene, and the remainder is unexplained. Across this sample there are fewer than 1.8 million clones, with about 98.5% seen only once. Approximately 0.4% of the sample belongs to the ten largest clones. The sequenced sample consisted of naive CD4+ T cells sorted from blood. The meaning of the sample's cell subset or site label: CD45RA+ positively selected. These receptors came from a man aged 30-40 years in good health.

The chain carries TRBV28 and TRBJ2-3; no clear D gene. The CDR3 totals 15 residues. V was clipped by 1 base and J by 2 bases, with 10 bases between them. Per germline, CDR1 MDHEN and CDR2 SYDVKM. CDR3 sequence: CASSLYRQITDTQYF. CDR3 nucleotides: TGTGCCAGCAGTTTATATCGCCAGATCACAGATACGCAGTATTTT.

The chain joins TRBV18 to TRBJ2-7; no reliable D call. The germline V gene encodes CDR1 KGHSH and CDR2 LQKENI. The CDR3 sequence is 14 residues long. V lost 2 bases, J lost 5 bases, and 13 bases lay in between. The CDR3 is CASSPSYGRHEQYF. CDR3 DNA: TGTGCCAGCTCACCATCATACGGACGGCACGAGCAGTACTTC. Full variable domain (rest looked up from reference TRBV18 and TRBJ2-7): NAGVMQNPRHLVRRRGQEARLRCSPMKGHSHVYWYRQLPEEGLKFMVYLQKENIIDESGMPKERFSAEFPKEGPSILRIQQVVRGDSAAYFCASSPSYGRHEQYFGPGTRLTVT.

The rearrangement uses TRBV10-3 and TRBJ1-2; TRBD1 is a possible D gene (5 bases). The V and J ends lost 6 bases and 0 bases respectively, with 17 bases between them. The CDR3 is 16 residues long. Germline CDR1 and CDR2: ENHRY and SYGVKD. CDR3: CAIRRDRVLANYGYTF. CDR3 DNA sequence: TGTGCCATCAGGCGGGACCGCGTTTTAGCTAACTATGGCTACACCTTC.

V gene TRBV11-2 combines with J gene TRBJ2-7, with a possible D match to TRBD1 (5 bases). The CDR3 has 13 amino acids. The germline V and J ends were trimmed by 3 bases and 4 bases, with 10 bases remaining between them. Germline CDR1 and CDR2: SGHAT and FQNNGV. Here the CDR3 DNA reads TGTGCCAGCAGCTTGACAGAGGCGTACGAGCAGTACTTC. It encodes CASSLTEAYEQYF.

This chain joins TRBV5-5 and TRBJ1-5; 7 bases line up with TRBD1. The CDR3 is made up of 14 amino acids. Trimming at V came to 4 bases and at J to 6 bases, leaving 7 bases not matched to a gene. Germline values: CDR1 SGHKS, CDR2 YYEKEE (reference sequence). In nucleotides, the CDR3 is TGTGCCAGCAGCCCCGACAGGGTGATTCAGCCCCAGCATTTT. Its protein is CASSPDRVIQPQHF.

This clone has a single count. The CDR3 is CASSLDTGGETEAFF. The CDR3 nucleotides are TGTGCCAGCAGCTTGGATACCGGGGGCGAGACTGAAGCTTTCTTT. The chain carries TRBV5-4 and TRBJ1-1; tentatively, D is TRBD1 (6 bases). V gave up 0 bases and J gave up 5 bases, with 14 bases separating them. This CDR3 has 15 amino acids. CDR1 SGHNT and CDR2 YYREEE come from the germline V gene (reference sequence).

The rearrangement uses TRBV6-6 and TRBJ2-1; 8 nucleotides agree with TRBD2. CDR3 length equals 14 residues. From germline, CDR1 is MNHNY and CDR2 SVGAGI (reference sequence). V dropped 0 bases and J dropped 9; count of bases not matched to a gene: 4. DNA of the CDR3: TGTGCCAGCAGTTACTCCAGGACTAGCTTTGAGCAGTTCTTC. Its protein product is CASSYSRTSFEQFF.

The CDR3: CASSKEVAGRGNEQFF. DNA of the CDR3: TGTGCCAGCAGCAAAGAGGTAGCGGGACGGGGCAATGAGCAGTTCTTC. V gene TRBV21-1 combines with J gene TRBJ2-1; the D call in the table, TRBD2, was not verified against the DNA. TRBV21-1 is annotated as a pseudogene. This CDR3 has 16 residues.